This T cell receptor beta chain was retrieved from a study of T cell responses to AZD1222 COVID-19 vaccine. In this sample, this clone turned up once. Clones were read by immunoSEQ multiplex PCR, and TCRdb kept only the in-frame ones, dropping some. Here the sample spans about 85,000 clones, around 90% being singletons. The TCR sequence derives from an adult in good health. The sequencing here drew on peripheral blood, taken on day 0 of AZD1222 vaccination.

This CDR3 is CASSMGRRTEAFF. As DNA, the CDR3 is TGTGCCAGTAGTATGGGTCGGCGCACTGAAGCTTTCTTT. This chain joins TRBV19 and TRBJ1-1; D not certain. CDR3 size: 13 residues. Germline-derived CDR1 and CDR2 are LNHDA and SQIVND (reference sequence). V dropped 3 bases and J dropped 4 bases, with 9 bases sitting between them.